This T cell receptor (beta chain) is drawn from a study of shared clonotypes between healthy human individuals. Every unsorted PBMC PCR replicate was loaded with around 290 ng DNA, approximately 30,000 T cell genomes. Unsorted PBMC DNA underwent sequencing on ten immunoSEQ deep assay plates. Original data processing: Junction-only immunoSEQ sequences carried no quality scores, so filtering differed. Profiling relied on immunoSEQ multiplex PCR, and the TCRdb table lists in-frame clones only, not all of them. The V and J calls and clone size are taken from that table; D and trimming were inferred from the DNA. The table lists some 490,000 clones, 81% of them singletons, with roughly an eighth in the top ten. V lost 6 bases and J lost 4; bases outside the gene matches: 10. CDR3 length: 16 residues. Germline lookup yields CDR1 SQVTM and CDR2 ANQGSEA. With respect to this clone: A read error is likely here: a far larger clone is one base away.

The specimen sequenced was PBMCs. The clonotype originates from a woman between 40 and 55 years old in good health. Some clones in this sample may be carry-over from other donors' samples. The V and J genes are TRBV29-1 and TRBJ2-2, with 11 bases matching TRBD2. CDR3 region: CSVPSTSGSSTGELFF. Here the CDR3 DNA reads TGCAGCGTCCCCAGTACTAGCGGGAGCTCCACCGGGGAGCTGTTTTTT.